These 25 T cell receptor beta chains were sequenced from one sample in a study of shared clonotypes between healthy human individuals. CD45RO-negative, CCR7-selected cells formed the naive CD8 fraction, which excluded terminally differentiated effector memory CD45RA+ cells. Clones were read by immunoSEQ multiplex PCR, and TCRdb kept only the in-frame ones, dropping some. The sample gives some 1,900,000 clones, just under 95% of which show up once; 1% to 1.5% is in the top ten. The sequenced sample was naive CD8+ T cells sorted from blood. These receptors were collected from a man younger than 35 in good health.

This clone has more than one count but fewer than ten. This CDR3 is also generated by other DNA sequences in the sample. This chain links TRBV6-5 with TRBJ1-2; 7 positions agree with TRBD1. The CDR3 covers 15 residues. Germline CDR1 is MNHEY and CDR2 is SVGAGI. Trimming removed 0 bases from V and 7 bases from J; junction bases left unmatched: 8. The CDR3 reads CASSYSMEGAGGYTF. Written as DNA, the CDR3 is TGTGCCAGCAGTTACTCGATGGAGGGGGCAGGTGGCTACACCTTC.

The chain employs TRBV4-3 and TRBJ2-7, with 10 bases matching TRBD2. The germline V gene encodes CDR1 LGHNA and CDR2 YSLEER. Losses at the gene ends were 3 bases for V and 2 bases for J; bases not matched to a gene: 7. The CDR3 is made up of 16 amino acids. The CDR3 loop is CASSQGLAGVPYEQYF. DNA for the CDR3: TGCGCCAGCAGCCAGGGCCTAGCGGGAGTACCCTACGAGCAGTACTTC.

V is TRBV7-9 and J is TRBJ2-2, with D unclear. The V and J ends lost 5 bases and 1 base respectively, with 17 bases between them. From germline, CDR1 is SEHNR and CDR2 FQNEAQ (reference sequence). CDR3 length: 17 residues. This CDR3 is CASSAHSGIWNTGELFF. The CDR3 DNA reads TGTGCCAGCAGCGCCCACTCCGGAATTTGGAACACCGGGGAGCTGTTTTTT.

CDR3 amino acids: CASSTPGGQETQYF. CDR3 DNA sequence: TGTGCCAGCAGTACCCCGGGAGGTCAAGAGACCCAGTACTTC. The chain links TRBV2 to TRBJ2-5; TRBD2 aligns across 7 bases. CDR1 and CDR2 (germline): SNHLY, FYNNEI. This CDR3 contains 14 residues. With V trimmed by 5 bases and J by 2 bases, 5 bases remained unmatched.

Concerning this clone: The sample holds other DNA sequences that translate to the same CDR3. This chain joins TRBV14 and TRBJ1-1; tentative D call: TRBD1 (5 bases). V was pared by 4 bases and J by 5 bases, with 8 bases between. The CDR3 sequence is 12 residues long. CDR1 SGHDN and CDR2 FVKESK come from the germline V gene. CDR3: CASSPGGTEAFF. Here the CDR3 DNA reads TGTGCCAGCAGCCCGGGGGGGACTGAAGCTTTCTTT.

V is TRBV7-2 and J is TRBJ2-2; 7 nucleotides agree with TRBD1. Trimming cost V 5 bases and J 6 bases; bases outside gene matches: 6. In germline, CDR1 is SGHTA, CDR2 FQGNSA. This CDR3 region has 14 residues. The CDR3 DNA reads as TGTGCCAGCAGCCTGGACAGGCCCGCCGGGGAGCTGTTTTTT. Translation gives CASSLDRPAGELFF. Full variable domain (rest looked up from reference TRBV7-2 and TRBJ2-2): GAGVSQSPSNKVTEKGKDVELRCDPISGHTALYWYRQSLGQGLEFLIYFQGNSAPDKSGLPSDRFSAERTGGSVSTLTIQRTQQEDSAVYLCASSLDRPAGELFFGEGSRLTVL.

The rearrangement uses TRBV30 and TRBJ2-7, with TRBD1 matching over 7 bases. Germline V gives CDR1 GTSNPN, CDR2 SVGIG (reference sequence). The junction had 12 bases not matched to a gene; V was cut back by 3 bases and J by 10 bases. The CDR3 has 13 residues. The CDR3 sequence is CAWSGIMGDSQYF. CDR3 bases: TGTGCCTGGAGCGGGATTATGGGGGACAGTCAGTACTTC. Drawing the rest from reference TRBV30 and TRBJ2-7, the complete variable domain is SQTIHQWPATLVQPVGSPLSLECTVEGTSNPNLYWYRQAAGRGLQLLFYSVGIGQISSEVPQNLSASRPQDRQFILSSKKLLLSDSGFYLCAWSGIMGDSQYFGPGTRLTVT.

The chain couples TRBV7-9 to TRBJ1-1, with 10 bases matching TRBD1. Germline V gives CDR1 SEHNR, CDR2 FQNEAQ (reference sequence). The CDR3 is 14 residues long. V dropped 5 bases and J dropped 4; count of bases not matched to a gene: 4. The CDR3, as DNA: TGTGCCAGCAGCCAAAGGACAGGGGGCACTGAAGCTTTCTTT. Translating gives CASSQRTGGTEAFF. The full variable domain, in which reference TRBV7-9 and TRBJ1-1 provide the parts outside the CDR3, is DTGVSQNPRHKITKRGQNVTFRCDPISEHNRLYWYRQTLGQGPEFLTYFQNEAQLEKSRLLSDRFSAERPKGSFSTLEIQRTEQGDSAMYLCASSQRTGGTEAFFGQGTRLTVV.

This clone appeared a single time. This chain connects TRBV6-6 to TRBJ2-7; D remains ambiguous. Germline V gene data show CDR1 as MNHNY and CDR2 as SVGAGI (reference sequence). With 4 bases removed from V and 3 bases from J, the gap between germline ends came to 10 bases. The CDR3 contains 13 residues. DNA of the CDR3: TGTGCCAGCAGTTCTTACGTCCACTACGAGCAGTACTTC. As protein: CASSSYVHYEQYF.

The chain joins TRBV7-2 to TRBJ2-1, with TRBD2 matching 10 bases. The CDR3 runs to 15 residues. The V and J ends lost 5 bases and 8 bases, in that order; junction bases with no gene match: 9. Germline assignment: CDR1 SGHTA and CDR2 FQGNSA. The CDR3 region is CASSRAGGIGDEQFF. CDR3 sequence (DNA): TGTGCCAGCAGCAGAGCGGGAGGGATAGGCGATGAGCAGTTCTTC.

This chain links TRBV5-6 with TRBJ2-1; 11 bases line up with TRBD2. The trim removed 0 bases at V and 4 bases at J, leaving 3 bases unmatched. CDR3 length: 16 amino acids. Germline V gene sequence: CDR1 SGHDT, CDR2 YYEEEE. The CDR3 sequence is CASSLGASGRYNEQFF. The CDR3 DNA reads as TGTGCCAGCAGCTTGGGGGCTAGCGGGAGGTACAATGAGCAGTTCTTC.

The chain is built from TRBV27 and TRBJ2-1; D remains unclear. Germline V gene data show CDR1 as MNHEY and CDR2 as SMNVEV (reference sequence). The CDR3 has 16 amino acids. The V end lost 4 bases, the J end lost 12 bases, and 25 bases lay between the germline ends. DNA of the CDR3: TGTGCCAGCAGTTCCCCCGGCCCTCCCTTTACAATAGGGCAGTTCTTC. As protein: CASSSPGPPFTIGQFF.

The J gene is TRBJ2-1, the V gene TRBV27; no clear D gene. This CDR3 region has 14 residues. CDR1 MNHEY and CDR2 SMNVEV come from the germline V gene (reference sequence). Trimming shortened V by 3 bases and J by 10 bases, and 16 bases separated the two germline ends. This chain's CDR3 is CASSFSSHGIEQFF. In nucleotides, the CDR3 is TGTGCCAGCAGTTTTAGTAGTCATGGTATAGAGCAGTTCTTC.

J is TRBJ2-7 and V is TRBV5-1, with TRBD2 matching over 11 bases. Germline V CDR1 and CDR2: SGHRS, YFSETQ. V lost 7 bases to trimming and J lost 7 bases; unmatched junction nucleotides: 16. CDR3 length: 16 amino acids. In DNA, the CDR3 is TGCGCCAGCGCTCCGGGACTAGCGGAAGGCCGAATGGAGCAGTACTTC. It yields the protein CASAPGLAEGRMEQYF.

The chain is built from TRBV19 and TRBJ2-5; unclear D gene. In germline, CDR1 is LNHDA, CDR2 SQIVND (reference sequence). V lost 4 bases and J 1 base, leaving 13 bases between the germline ends. The CDR3 has 15 residues. CDR3 region: CASSTNANVQETQYF. DNA of the CDR3: TGTGCCAGTAGTACAAACGCAAACGTCCAAGAGACCCAGTACTTC.

This chain connects TRBV10-3 to TRBJ2-7, with D perhaps matching TRBD2 (6 bases). Trimming cost V 2 bases and J 0 bases, with 11 bases left between them. The CDR3 totals 15 residues. Germline CDR1 ENHRY, CDR2 SYGVKD. The chain's CDR3 is CAISEGGTDSYEQYF. The CDR3 nucleotides read TGTGCCATCAGTGAGGGAGGGACGGACTCCTACGAGCAGTACTTC.

The chain uses TRBV6-6 and TRBJ1-4, with D uncertain. Germline CDR1 MNHNY, CDR2 SVGAGI (reference sequence). The CDR3 is 12 residues long. Between the trimmed V and J ends, which lost 7 bases and 5 bases, there was a span of 8 bases. CDR3 in DNA: TGTGCCAGCACCGGGAACAATGAAAAACTGTTTTTT. Its translation: CASTGNNEKLFF.

The chain uses TRBV29-1 and TRBJ2-3; D possibly matches TRBD1 or TRBD2 (6 bases each). Trimming removed 6 bases at V and 0 bases at J, with 13 bases between. Germline V CDR1 and CDR2: SQVTM, ANQGSEA. This CDR3 has 14 amino acids. The CDR3 protein is CSVSPGASTDTQYF. The CDR3 nucleotides are TGCAGCGTCTCGCCGGGGGCTAGCACAGATACGCAGTATTTT.

On this clone: This sample also contains other DNA sequences that code for the same CDR3. The rearrangement links TRBV9 to TRBJ2-7; tentative D call: TRBD2 (5 bases). Germline V lookup: CDR1 SGDLS, CDR2 YYNGEE. V was cut by 0 bases and J by 3 bases, with 7 bases left in between. This CDR3 comprises 13 residues. The CDR3 here is CASSVEGDYEQYF. In DNA form, the CDR3 reads TGTGCCAGCAGCGTAGAGGGAGACTACGAGCAGTACTTC.

The chain recombines TRBV27 with TRBJ1-5; 7 bases match TRBD1. The germline CDR1 and CDR2 sequences are MNHEY and SMNVEV (reference sequence). J gave up 4 bases and V 4 bases, and 4 bases lay outside the gene matches. This CDR3 comprises 14 residues. The DNA for the CDR3 is TGTGCCAGCAGTTCAACAGGGGCGAATCAGCCCCAGCATTTT. This sequence encodes CASSSTGANQPQHF.

In its sample, this clone was seen once. Additional DNA sequences in this sample encode the identical CDR3. This rearrangement joins TRBV9 to TRBJ1-1; D is unresolved. The CDR3 has 13 residues. V lost 2 bases and J lost 6, with 11 bases in between. From germline, CDR1 is SGDLS and CDR2 YYNGEE. The CDR3 here is CASSVGGVAEAFF. The CDR3 DNA sequence: TGTGCCAGCAGCGTTGGTGGTGTCGCTGAAGCTTTCTTT.

This clone was observed a single time. In the same sample, other DNA sequences code for this CDR3. The gene calls are TRBV27 and TRBJ2-7; TRBD2 agrees at 8 bases. With 0 bases clipped from V and 1 base from J, the junction kept 5 bases outside the gene matches. The CDR3 loop spans 16 amino acids. CDR1 MNHEY and CDR2 SMNVEV come from the germline V gene (reference sequence). This CDR3 is CASSLSVGTRSYEQYF. The CDR3, as DNA: TGTGCCAGCAGTTTATCGGTCGGGACTAGATCCTACGAGCAGTACTTC.

This clone was detected once. As DNA, the CDR3 is TGTGCCAGCAGCGCCTGGGGACCCAGCTCCTACAATGAGCAGTTCTTC. Translating gives CASSAWGPSSYNEQFF. The chain has TRBV9 and TRBJ2-1; possibly TRBD1 or TRBD2 for D (5 bases each). Germline V gives CDR1 SGDLS, CDR2 YYNGEE. Trimming took 3 bases from V and 0 from J, leaving 13 bases between them. This CDR3 is 16 amino acids long.

Only one count was recorded for this clone. The same CDR3 can be traced to other DNA sequences in this sample. This chain links TRBV7-9 with TRBJ2-7; 9 bases match TRBD2. After removal of 5 bases from V and 1 base from J, the junction contained 9 bases not matched to a gene. This CDR3 is 16 amino acids long. Per germline, CDR1 SEHNR and CDR2 FQNEAQ (reference sequence). As DNA, the CDR3 is TGTGCCAGCAGCCCCCGAACTAGCGGGCGTTCCTACGAGCAGTACTTC. Its translation is CASSPRTSGRSYEQYF.

The CDR3 reads CASSSRDRAISSTDTQYF. As DNA, the CDR3 is TGTGCCAGCAGTTCCCGGGACAGGGCTATATCTAGCACAGATACGCAGTATTTT. The V call is TRBV27, the J call TRBJ2-3; 9 positions match TRBD1. The CDR3 consists of 18 residues. The V and J ends lost 4 bases and 0 bases, in that order; junction bases with no gene match: 11. The germline V gene encodes CDR1 MNHEY and CDR2 SMNVEV (reference sequence).